The 7 T cell receptor beta chains below come from one sample, sequenced in a study of T cells in localized non-small cell lung cancer. Data came from immunoSEQ multiplex PCR; TCRdb stores just in-frame clones and leaves some out. The profile covers 20,000 to 25,000 clones, with 86% appearing a single time and more than 0.95% taken by the ten largest. The sequencing used peripheral blood, collected before any cancer treatment. The receptors come from a woman aged 35 to 70 with stage I lung adenocarcinoma.

The V gene is TRBV6-4, the J gene TRBJ2-6; D not certain. V was pared by 3 bases and J by 2 bases, with 11 bases between. This CDR3 is 16 amino acids long. Germline CDR1 reads MRHNA; CDR2 reads SNTAGT. The CDR3 coding sequence is TGTGCCAGCAGTGAGGGTCTTCGGACTGGGGCCAACGTCCTGACTTTC. Translated: CASSEGLRTGANVLTF.

V and J are TRBV25-1 and TRBJ2-1; D is possibly TRBD2 (6 bases). This CDR3 has 12 amino acids. Germline assignment: CDR1 MGHDK and CDR2 SYGVNS. The V and J ends lost 8 bases and 3 bases respectively, with 8 bases between them. CDR3 residues: CASRLDYNEQFF. The CDR3 DNA sequence: TGTGCCAGCCGACTAGACTACAATGAGCAGTTCTTC.

The count of this clone is one. The chain joins TRBV7-3 to TRBJ2-1, with D perhaps given as TRBD1 or TRBD2 (5 bases each). The germline gives CDR1 SGHTA, CDR2 FQGTGA. V was shortened by 4 bases and J by 3 bases, with 13 bases between the two germline ends. CDR3 length: 15 amino acids. The CDR3 region is CASSSEGTVYNEQFF. The DNA for the CDR3 is TGTGCCAGCAGCTCAGAAGGGACGGTCTACAATGAGCAGTTCTTC.

This clone has just a few counts. V and J are TRBV4-3 and TRBJ2-1; D is unclear. CDR1 and CDR2 (germline): LGHNA, YSLEER. The V end was cut by 2 bases, the J end by 0 bases, with 8 bases between. CDR3 length equals 15 residues. Here the CDR3 DNA reads TGCGCCAGCAGCCAATTTAAGAGCTCCTACAATGAGCAGTTCTTC. This codes for CASSQFKSSYNEQFF.

This chain connects TRBV16 to TRBJ1-3; the match to TRBD1 covers 8 bases. CDR3 length equals 14 residues. Trimming removed 4 bases from V and 5 bases from J; junction bases left unmatched: 4. Germline assignment: CDR1 KGHSY and CDR2 FQNENV. The CDR3 loop reads CASSPDRGRNTIYF. In DNA form, the CDR3 reads TGTGCCAGCAGCCCAGACAGGGGCCGAAACACCATATATTTT. The full variable domain, its missing parts supplied by reference TRBV16 and TRBJ1-3, is GEEVAQTPKHLVRGEGQKAKLYCAPIKGHSYVFWYQQVLKNEFKFLISFQNENVFDETGMPKERFSAKCLPNSPCSLEIQATKLEDSAVYFCASSPDRGRNTIYFGEGSWLTVV.

V is TRBV29-1 and J is TRBJ2-5; TRBD2 matches 11 bases. V was pared by 7 bases and J by 5 bases, with 9 bases of the junction left unmatched. The CDR3 totals 14 residues. Germline values: CDR1 SQVTM, CDR2 ANQGSEA. Here the CDR3 DNA reads TGCAGCGGGAGACTAGCGGGAATGCGGGAGACCCAGTACTTC. It is translated as CSGRLAGMRETQYF.

This clone was counted only a few times. The gene calls are TRBV18 and TRBJ2-1, with 11 bases aligning to TRBD1. The CDR3 has 17 amino acids. J was trimmed by 5 bases and V by 2 bases; bases with no gene match: 8. Per germline, CDR1 KGHSH and CDR2 LQKENI. In DNA, the CDR3 is TGTGCCAGCTCACCATTGGGACAGGGGGAAAGGGACAATGAGCAGTTCTTC. Translating gives CASSPLGQGERDNEQFF.